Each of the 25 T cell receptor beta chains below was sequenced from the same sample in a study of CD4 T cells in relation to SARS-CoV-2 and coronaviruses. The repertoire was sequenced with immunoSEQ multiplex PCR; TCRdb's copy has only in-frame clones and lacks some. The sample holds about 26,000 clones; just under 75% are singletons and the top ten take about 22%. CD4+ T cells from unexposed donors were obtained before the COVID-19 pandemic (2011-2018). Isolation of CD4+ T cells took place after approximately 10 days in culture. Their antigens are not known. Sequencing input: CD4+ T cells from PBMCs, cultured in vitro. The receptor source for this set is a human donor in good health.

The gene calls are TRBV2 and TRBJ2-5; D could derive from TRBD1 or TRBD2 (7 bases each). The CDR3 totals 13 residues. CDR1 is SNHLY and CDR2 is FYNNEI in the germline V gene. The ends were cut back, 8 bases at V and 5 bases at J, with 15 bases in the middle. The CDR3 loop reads CASPNRGGETQYF. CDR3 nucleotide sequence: TGTGCCAGCCCGAACAGGGGAGGGGAGACCCAGTACTTC.

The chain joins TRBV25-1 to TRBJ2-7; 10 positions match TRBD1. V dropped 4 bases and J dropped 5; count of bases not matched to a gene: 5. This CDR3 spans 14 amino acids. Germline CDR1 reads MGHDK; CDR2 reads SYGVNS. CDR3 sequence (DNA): TGTGCCAGCAGTGCCCGGGACAGGGGCAACGAGCAGTACTTC. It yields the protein CASSARDRGNEQYF.

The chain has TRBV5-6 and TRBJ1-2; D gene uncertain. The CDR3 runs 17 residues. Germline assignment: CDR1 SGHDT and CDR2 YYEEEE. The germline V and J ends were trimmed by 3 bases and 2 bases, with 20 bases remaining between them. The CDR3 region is CASSSPFIGYNNYGYTF. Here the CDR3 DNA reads TGTGCCAGCAGCTCGCCCTTTATTGGCTATAACAACTATGGCTACACCTTC.

The CDR3: CATSDLQFNEQFF. The CDR3 nucleotides are TGTGCCACCAGTGATTTGCAATTCAATGAGCAGTTCTTC. The chain uses TRBV24-1 and TRBJ2-1; unclear D gene. In germline, CDR1 is KGHDR, CDR2 SFDVKD. This CDR3 comprises 13 residues. Trimming cost V 0 bases and J 6 bases, with 5 bases left between them.

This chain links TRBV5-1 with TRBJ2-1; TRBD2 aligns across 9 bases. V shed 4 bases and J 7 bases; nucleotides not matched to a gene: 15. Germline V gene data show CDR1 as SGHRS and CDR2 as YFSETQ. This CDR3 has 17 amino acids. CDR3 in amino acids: CASSQQRTSGFENEQFF. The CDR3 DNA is TGCGCCAGCAGCCAGCAAAGAACTAGCGGGTTTGAGAATGAGCAGTTCTTC.

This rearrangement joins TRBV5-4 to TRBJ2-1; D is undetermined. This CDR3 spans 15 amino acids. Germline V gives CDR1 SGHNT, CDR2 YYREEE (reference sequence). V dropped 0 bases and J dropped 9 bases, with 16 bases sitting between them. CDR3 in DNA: TGTGCCAGCAGCTTGGTCCGCAATGGTGAAGGTGAGCAGTTCTTC. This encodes CASSLVRNGEGEQFF. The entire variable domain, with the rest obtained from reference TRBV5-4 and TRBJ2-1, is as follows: ETGVTQSPTHLIKTRGQQVTLRCSSQSGHNTVSWYQQALGQGPQFIFQYYREEENGRGNFPPRFSGLQFPNYSSELNVNALELDDSALYLCASSLVRNGEGEQFFGPGTRLTVL.

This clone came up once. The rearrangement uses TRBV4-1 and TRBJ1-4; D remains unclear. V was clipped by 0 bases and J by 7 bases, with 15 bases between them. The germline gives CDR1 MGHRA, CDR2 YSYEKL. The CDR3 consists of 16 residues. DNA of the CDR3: TGCGCCAGCAGCCAAGATCAAGGGCGATACAGTGAAAAACTGTTTTTT. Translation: CASSQDQGRYSEKLFF.

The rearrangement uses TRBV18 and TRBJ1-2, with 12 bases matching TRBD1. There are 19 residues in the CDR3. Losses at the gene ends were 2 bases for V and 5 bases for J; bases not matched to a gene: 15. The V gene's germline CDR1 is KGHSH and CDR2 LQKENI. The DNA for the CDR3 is TGTGCCAGCTCACCAACCTTTCTCGGCGGGACAGGGGGCGAATATGGCTACACCTTC. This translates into CASSPTFLGGTGGEYGYTF.

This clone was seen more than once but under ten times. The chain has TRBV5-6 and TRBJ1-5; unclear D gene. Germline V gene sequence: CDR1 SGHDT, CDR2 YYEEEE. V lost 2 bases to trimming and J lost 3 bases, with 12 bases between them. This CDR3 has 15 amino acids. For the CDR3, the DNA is TGTGCCAGCAGCTTCGAAGGGTCTTCCAATCAGCCCCAGCATTTT. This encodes CASSFEGSSNQPQHF.

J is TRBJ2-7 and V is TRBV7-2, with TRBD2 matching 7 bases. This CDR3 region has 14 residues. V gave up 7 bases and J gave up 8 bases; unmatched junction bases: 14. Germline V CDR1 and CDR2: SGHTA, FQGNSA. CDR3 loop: CASTPFGGTEKQYF. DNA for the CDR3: TGTGCCAGCACCCCGTTCGGGGGGACTGAGAAGCAGTACTTC.

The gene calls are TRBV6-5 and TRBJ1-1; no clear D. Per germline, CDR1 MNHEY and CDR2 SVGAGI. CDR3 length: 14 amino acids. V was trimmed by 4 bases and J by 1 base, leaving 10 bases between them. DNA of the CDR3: TGTGCCAGCAGTTCACCCCGGGAGAACACTGAAGCTTTCTTT. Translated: CASSSPRENTEAFF.

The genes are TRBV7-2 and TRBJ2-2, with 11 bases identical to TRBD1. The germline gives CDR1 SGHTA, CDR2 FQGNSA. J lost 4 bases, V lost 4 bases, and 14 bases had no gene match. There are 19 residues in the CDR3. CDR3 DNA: TGTGCCAGCAGCTCAAAGCCAATCGGGGACAGGGGGGCCACCGGGGAGCTGTTTTTT. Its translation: CASSSKPIGDRGATGELFF.

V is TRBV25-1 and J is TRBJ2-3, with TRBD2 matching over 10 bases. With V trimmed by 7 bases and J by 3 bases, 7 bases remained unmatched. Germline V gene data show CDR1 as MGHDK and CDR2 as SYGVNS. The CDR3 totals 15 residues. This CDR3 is CASTDQREGTDTQYF. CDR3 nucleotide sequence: TGTGCCAGCACTGACCAGCGGGAGGGGACAGATACGCAGTATTTT.

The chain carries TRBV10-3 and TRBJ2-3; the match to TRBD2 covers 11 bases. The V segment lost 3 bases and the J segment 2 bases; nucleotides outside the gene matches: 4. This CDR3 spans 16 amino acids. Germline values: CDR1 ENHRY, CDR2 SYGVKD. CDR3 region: CAISDLLAGDTDTQYF. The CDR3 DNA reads TGTGCCATCAGTGATTTACTAGCGGGGGACACAGATACGCAGTATTTT.

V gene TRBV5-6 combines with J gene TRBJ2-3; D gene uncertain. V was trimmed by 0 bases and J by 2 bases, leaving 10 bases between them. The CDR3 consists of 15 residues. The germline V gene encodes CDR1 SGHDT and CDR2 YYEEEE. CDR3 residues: CASSLVGLHTDTQYF. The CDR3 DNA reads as TGTGCCAGCAGCTTGGTGGGCCTCCACACAGATACGCAGTATTTT.

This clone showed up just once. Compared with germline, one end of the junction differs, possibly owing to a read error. CDR3 bases: TGTGCCAGCAGTTTAGACAGACCCAATAATTCACCCCTCCACTTT. Encoded protein: CASSLDRPNNSPLHF. The rearrangement uses TRBV7-8 and TRBJ1-6; D perhaps matches TRBD1 (5 bases). The V gene's germline CDR1 is SGHVS and CDR2 FQNEAQ. This CDR3 is 15 amino acids long.

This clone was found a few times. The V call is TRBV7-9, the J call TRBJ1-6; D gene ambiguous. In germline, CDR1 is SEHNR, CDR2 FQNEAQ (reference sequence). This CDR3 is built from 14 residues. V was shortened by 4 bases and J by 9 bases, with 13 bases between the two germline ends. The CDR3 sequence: CASSSNLGSSPLHF. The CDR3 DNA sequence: TGTGCCAGCAGCTCCAACTTGGGTAGTTCACCCCTCCACTTT. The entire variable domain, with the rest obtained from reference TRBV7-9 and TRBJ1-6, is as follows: DTGVSQNPRHKITKRGQNVTFRCDPISEHNRLYWYRQTLGQGPEFLTYFQNEAQLEKSRLLSDRFSAERPKGSFSTLEIQRTEQGDSAMYLCASSSNLGSSPLHFGNGTRLTVT.

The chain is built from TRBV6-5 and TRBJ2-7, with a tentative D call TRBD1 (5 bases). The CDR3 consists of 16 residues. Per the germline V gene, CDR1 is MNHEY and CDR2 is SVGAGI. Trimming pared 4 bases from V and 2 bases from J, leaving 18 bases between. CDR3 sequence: CASSSTTPRQTYEQYF. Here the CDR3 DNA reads TGTGCCAGCAGTTCCACGACTCCGAGACAGACCTACGAGCAGTACTTC.

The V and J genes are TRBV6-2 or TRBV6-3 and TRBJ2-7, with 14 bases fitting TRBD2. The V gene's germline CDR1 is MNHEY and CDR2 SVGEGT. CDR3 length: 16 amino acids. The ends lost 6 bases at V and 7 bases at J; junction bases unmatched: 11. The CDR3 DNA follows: TGTGCCAGCAGCCTTGCCGGGACTAGCGGGGGTTGGGAGCAGTACTTC. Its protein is CASSLAGTSGGWEQYF.

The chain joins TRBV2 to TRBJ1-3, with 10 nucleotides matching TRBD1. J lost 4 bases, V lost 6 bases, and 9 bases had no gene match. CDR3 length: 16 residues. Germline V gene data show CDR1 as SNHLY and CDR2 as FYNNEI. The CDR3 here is CASRGTGVKPGNTIYF. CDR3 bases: TGTGCCAGCAGGGGGACAGGGGTAAAGCCAGGAAACACCATATATTTT.

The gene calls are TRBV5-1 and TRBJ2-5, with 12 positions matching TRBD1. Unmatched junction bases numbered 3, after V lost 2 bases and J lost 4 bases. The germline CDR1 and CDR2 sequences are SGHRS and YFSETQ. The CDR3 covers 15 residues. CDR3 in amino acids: CASSFGTGGAETQYF. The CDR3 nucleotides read TGCGCCAGCAGCTTCGGGACAGGGGGCGCAGAGACCCAGTACTTC. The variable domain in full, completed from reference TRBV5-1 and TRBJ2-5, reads KAGVTQTPRYLIKTRGQQVTLSCSPISGHRSVSWYQQTPGQGLQFLFEYFSETQRNKGNFPGRFSGRQFSNSRSEMNVSTLELGDSALYLCASSFGTGGAETQYFGPGTRLLVL.

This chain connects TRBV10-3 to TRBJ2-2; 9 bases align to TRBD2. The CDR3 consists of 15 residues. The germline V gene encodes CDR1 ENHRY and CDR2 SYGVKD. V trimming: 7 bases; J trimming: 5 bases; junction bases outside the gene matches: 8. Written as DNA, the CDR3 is TGTGCCATCAACGAGGGCGGGGGGGGAACCGGGGAGCTGTTTTTT. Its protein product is CAINEGGGGTGELFF.

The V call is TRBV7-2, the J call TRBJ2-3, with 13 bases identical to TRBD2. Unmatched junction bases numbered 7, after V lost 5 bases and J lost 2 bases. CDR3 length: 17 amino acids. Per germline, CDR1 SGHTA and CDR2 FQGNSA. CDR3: CASSLRLAGGYTDTQYF. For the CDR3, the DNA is TGTGCCAGCAGCCTACGACTAGCGGGGGGTTACACAGATACGCAGTATTTT.

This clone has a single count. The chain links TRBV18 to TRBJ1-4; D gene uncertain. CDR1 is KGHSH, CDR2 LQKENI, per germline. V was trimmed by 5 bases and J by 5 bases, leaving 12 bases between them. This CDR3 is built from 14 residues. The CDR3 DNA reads TGTGCCAGCTCATCCCCCACACTCAATGAAAAACTGTTTTTT. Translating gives CASSSPTLNEKLFF. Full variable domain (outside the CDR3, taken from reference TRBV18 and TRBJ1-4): NAGVMQNPRHLVRRRGQEARLRCSPMKGHSHVYWYRQLPEEGLKFMVYLQKENIIDESGMPKERFSAEFPKEGPSILRIQQVVRGDSAAYFCASSSPTLNEKLFFGSGTQLSVL.

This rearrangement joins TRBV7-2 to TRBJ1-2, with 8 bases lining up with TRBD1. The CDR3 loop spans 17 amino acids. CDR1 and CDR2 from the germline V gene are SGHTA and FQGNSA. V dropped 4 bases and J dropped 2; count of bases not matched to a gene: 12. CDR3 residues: CASSYRTGSGSNYGYTF. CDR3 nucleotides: TGTGCCAGCAGCTATCGGACAGGGAGCGGGTCCAACTATGGCTACACCTTC.